Shown below are 21 T cell receptor beta chains from a single sample sequenced in a study of blood T cell repertoires in COVID-19. Assay used: immunoSEQ multiplex PCR; TCRdb lists only in-frame clones, some missing. The sample has around 97,000 clones, around 88% seen once; the top ten hold about 3%. Sequenced: peripheral blood. Receptors originate from a human donor in a cohort sampled during active COVID-19.

This chain uses TRBV27 with TRBJ1-1; no clear D. Trimming cost V 4 bases and J 0 bases, with 12 bases left between them. This CDR3 comprises 15 residues. Germline assignment: CDR1 MNHEY and CDR2 SMNVEV (reference sequence). The CDR3 loop is CASSSSSTMNTEAFF. CDR3 sequence (DNA): TGTGCCAGCAGTTCCTCGTCTACTATGAACACTGAAGCTTTCTTT.

In its sample, this clone was seen a few times. V and J are TRBV11-2 and TRBJ1-4, with D maybe TRBD1 (6 bases). Per germline, CDR1 SGHAT and CDR2 FQNNGV. With 5 bases removed from V and 7 bases from J, the gap between germline ends came to 17 bases. CDR3 length equals 15 residues. The CDR3 DNA reads TGTGCCAGCAGCCCCGAGGGTCCACAGGGTGAAAAACTGTTTTTT. Translation gives CASSPEGPQGEKLFF.

This chain uses TRBV7-8 with TRBJ2-4, with 9 bases identical to TRBD1. CDR1 is SGHVS, CDR2 FQNEAQ, per germline. J was trimmed by 1 base and V by 5 bases; bases with no gene match: 3. This CDR3 spans 15 amino acids. The CDR3 sequence: CASSTGQGAKNIQYF. CDR3 nucleotides: TGTGCCAGCAGCACCGGACAGGGGGCCAAAAACATTCAGTACTTC.

The chain couples TRBV5-1 to TRBJ1-1; D is ambiguous. Trimming stripped 4 bases from V and 1 base from J, with 8 bases between. This CDR3 spans 13 amino acids. CDR1 and CDR2 from the germline V gene are SGHRS and YFSETQ. CDR3 residues: CASSQQPNTEAFF. The DNA of the CDR3 is TGCGCCAGCAGCCAACAGCCGAACACTGAAGCTTTCTTT.

The chain carries TRBV9 and TRBJ2-5; 13 bases are shared with TRBD2. Germline V gene data show CDR1 as SGDLS and CDR2 as YYNGEE. The CDR3 contains 15 residues. Germline trimming cut 4 bases from V and 7 bases from J; bases unmatched to any gene: 7. In DNA, the CDR3 is TGTGCCAGCAGCACCACTAGCGGGGGGGCCGGGACCCAGTACTTC. Protein product: CASSTTSGGAGTQYF. Filled out from reference TRBV9 and TRBJ2-5, the complete variable domain reads DSGVTQTPKHLITATGQRVTLRCSPRSGDLSVYWYQQSLDQGLQFLIQYYNGEERAKGNILERFSAQQFPDLHSELNLSSLELGDSALYFCASSTTSGGAGTQYFGPGTRLLVL.

V is TRBV30 and J is TRBJ1-5; D not certain. The germline V gene encodes CDR1 GTSNPN and CDR2 SVGIG (reference sequence). CDR3 length equals 16 residues. Trimming took off 1 base at V and 2 bases at J, with 15 bases between the two ends. The CDR3 region has the DNA TGTGCCTGGAGTGGTTGGGAGGGAAGAGGCAATCAGCCCCAGCATTTT. Its protein product is CAWSGWEGRGNQPQHF.

CDR3 region: CASSYRTDIYGYTF. CDR3 coding DNA: TGTGCCAGCAGTTACAGGACAGATATCTATGGCTACACCTTC. The gene calls are TRBV6-2 or TRBV6-3 and TRBJ1-2; TRBD1 might be the D (6 bases). The CDR3 is 14 residues long. The ends were cut back, 2 bases at V and 4 bases at J, with 11 bases in the middle. The germline V gene has CDR1 MNHEY and CDR2 SVGEGT.

The gene calls are TRBV7-2 and TRBJ2-7, with D maybe TRBD2 (6 bases). CDR3 length: 14 amino acids. With 5 bases removed from V and 4 bases from J, the gap between germline ends came to 15 bases. The V gene's germline CDR1 is SGHTA and CDR2 FQGNSA. The CDR3 loop reads CASSPVVRGYEQYF. CDR3 DNA: TGTGCCAGCAGCCCAGTGGTACGGGGGTACGAGCAGTACTTC.

The rearrangement links TRBV19 to TRBJ2-7, with a tentative D call TRBD2 (6 bases). CDR1 and CDR2 (germline): LNHDA, SQIVND (reference sequence). The CDR3 loop spans 13 amino acids. Trimming left V 10 bases short and J 8 bases short, with 21 bases between. The CDR3 DNA reads TGTGCCACGTCCGCCAGGGCGGCGGGGAAGCAGTACTTC. It translates to CATSARAAGKQYF.

For the CDR3, the DNA is TGTGCCATCAAGGTGGAGGGTTTGGGTTCTGAAGCTTTCTTT. Translating gives CAIKVEGLGSEAFF. The rearrangement joins TRBV10-3 to TRBJ1-1; D not resolved. CDR1 and CDR2 from the germline V gene are ENHRY and SYGVKD. The CDR3 is 14 residues long. V was cut by 7 bases and J by 6 bases, with 18 bases left in between.

This chain joins TRBV5-6 and TRBJ2-1; TRBD1 matches at 8 bases. The V and J ends lost 4 bases and 6 bases, in that order; junction bases with no gene match: 6. Germline V gene lookup returns CDR1 SGHDT and CDR2 YYEEEE. This CDR3 region has 14 residues. The CDR3 coding sequence is TGTGCCAGCAGCCTTATTGGACAGGGCAATGAGCAGTTCTTC. It specifies CASSLIGQGNEQFF. The entire variable domain, with the rest obtained from reference TRBV5-6 and TRBJ2-1, is as follows: DAGVTQSPTHLIKTRGQQVTLRCSPKSGHDTVSWYQQALGQGPQFIFQYYEEEERQRGNFPDRFSGHQFPNYSSELNVNALLLGDSALYLCASSLIGQGNEQFFGPGTRLTVL.

The chain recombines TRBV7-2 with TRBJ2-1, with 14 bases identical to TRBD2. The ends lost 5 bases at V and 7 bases at J; junction bases unmatched: 7. There are 16 residues in the CDR3. In germline, CDR1 is SGHTA, CDR2 FQGNSA. The CDR3 loop is CASSRRLAGGGNEQFF. The DNA for the CDR3 is TGTGCCAGCAGCCGGCGACTAGCGGGAGGGGGAAATGAGCAGTTCTTC. The full variable domain, in which reference TRBV7-2 and TRBJ2-1 provide the parts outside the CDR3, is GAGVSQSPSNKVTEKGKDVELRCDPISGHTALYWYRQSLGQGLEFLIYFQGNSAPDKSGLPSDRFSAERTGGSVSTLTIQRTQQEDSAVYLCASSRRLAGGGNEQFFGPGTRLTVL.

The chain is built from TRBV18 and TRBJ1-5; D call uncertain. This CDR3 region has 15 residues. V dropped 4 bases and J dropped 3 bases, with 13 bases sitting between them. The germline gives CDR1 KGHSH, CDR2 LQKENI. The CDR3 DNA sequence: TGTGCCAGCTCACGCGGGCAGCCGAACAATCAGCCCCAGCATTTT. Translation: CASSRGQPNNQPQHF.

The chain has TRBV9 and TRBJ2-7, with 11 bases identical to TRBD2. Germline loops: CDR1 SGDLS, CDR2 YYNGEE. Unmatched junction bases numbered 4, after V lost 3 bases and J lost 5 bases. The CDR3 totals 14 residues. The CDR3, as DNA: TGTGCCAGCAGCGCTAGCGGGAGGATCGACGAGCAGTACTTC. Translating it yields CASSASGRIDEQYF.

The J gene is TRBJ2-3, the V gene TRBV7-2, with TRBD1 as a possible D gene (6 bases). This CDR3 comprises 15 residues. V was cut by 5 bases and J by 6 bases, with 18 bases left in between. Germline V gives CDR1 SGHTA, CDR2 FQGNSA. Here the CDR3 reads CASSPRSGQGDTQYF. The CDR3 DNA reads TGTGCCAGCAGCCCACGCTCGGGGCAGGGGGATACGCAGTATTTT.

The V call is TRBV5-7, the J call TRBJ2-3; the match to TRBD2 covers 13 bases. TRBV5-7 is identified as an open reading frame with a role that is uncertain. The CDR3 runs to 16 residues. The V segment lost 4 bases and the J segment 6 bases; nucleotides outside the gene matches: 8. CDR3 residues: CASSAAGTSGTDTQYF. As DNA, the CDR3 is TGTGCCAGCAGCGCCGCCGGGACTAGCGGGACTGATACGCAGTATTTT.

V and J are TRBV24-1 and TRBJ2-2; 12 bases line up with TRBD2. V lost 4 bases, J lost 0 bases, and 8 bases stayed unmatched. The CDR3 is 19 residues long. From germline, CDR1 is KGHDR and CDR2 SFDVKD. The CDR3 region has the DNA TGTGCCACCAGTGAGACTTTGGCTAGCGGGGGGGCGAACACCGGGGAGCTGTTTTTT. The encoded protein is CATSETLASGGANTGELFF.

The chain couples TRBV28 to TRBJ2-1, with TRBD2 matching 13 bases. Trimming took 7 bases from V and 2 from J; bases not matched to a gene: 14. This CDR3 is 19 amino acids long. Germline-derived CDR1 and CDR2 are MDHEN and SYDVKM. CDR3 loop: CASTWRTSGSLSPYNEQFF. Written as DNA, the CDR3 is TGTGCCAGCACCTGGAGGACTAGCGGGAGCCTCTCCCCCTACAATGAGCAGTTCTTC. Filled out from reference TRBV28 and TRBJ2-1, the complete variable domain reads DVKVTQSSRYLVKRTGEKVFLECVQDMDHENMFWYRQDPGLGLRLIYFSYDVKMKEKGDIPEGYSVSREKKERFSLILESASTNQTSMYLCASTWRTSGSLSPYNEQFFGPGTRLTVL.

This clone has only a few counts. The chain carries TRBV28 and TRBJ2-7, with 11 bases matching TRBD2. Germline loops: CDR1 MDHEN, CDR2 SYDVKM. J was trimmed by 2 bases and V by 6 bases; bases with no gene match: 3. The CDR3 contains 14 residues. The CDR3 DNA follows: TGTGCCAGCAGAGGGACTAGCGGAGCCTACGAGCAGTACTTC. Its protein is CASRGTSGAYEQYF. Drawing the rest from reference TRBV28 and TRBJ2-7, the complete variable domain is DVKVTQSSRYLVKRTGEKVFLECVQDMDHENMFWYRQDPGLGLRLIYFSYDVKMKEKGDIPEGYSVSREKKERFSLILESASTNQTSMYLCASRGTSGAYEQYFGPGTRLTVT.

The chain combines TRBV9 with TRBJ1-3, with D possibly TRBD1 on 6 matching bases. From germline, CDR1 is SGDLS and CDR2 YYNGEE. The CDR3 runs to 14 residues. Trimming took off 2 bases at V and 3 bases at J, with 9 bases between the two ends. CDR3 coding DNA: TGTGCCAGCAGCGTCACAGGGTTTGGAAACACCATATATTTT. Protein: CASSVTGFGNTIYF.

The chain joins TRBV4-1 to TRBJ2-7; 10 nucleotides agree with TRBD1. The CDR3 has 14 residues. Trimming took 3 bases from V and 2 from J; bases not matched to a gene: 1. From germline, CDR1 is MGHRA and CDR2 YSYEKL. CDR3 coding DNA: TGCGCCAGCAGCCACGGACAGGGGGCCTACGAGCAGTACTTC. Translation: CASSHGQGAYEQYF.